The 21 T cell receptor beta chains in this list originate from one sample, sequenced in a study of CD8 T cells in Susac syndrome. RNA amounts of about 0.5 to 1 ug underwent reverse transcription with random hexamers. TCRdb re-called the immunoSEQ multiplex PCR reads with MiXCR, one entry per CDR3 protein. The data hold about 180,000 distinct CDR3 sequences, with approximately 96% observed a single time. Sequencing input: CD4+ T cells from PBMCs. These TCRs come from a human donor with multiple sclerosis.

The CDR3 spells CASSVDFMTGEAFF. The DNA of the CDR3 is TGTGCCAGCAGCGTCGATTTCATGACAGGTGAAGCTTTCTTT. The J gene is TRBJ1-1, the V gene TRBV9; tentative D call: TRBD1 (6 bases). The V gene lost 2 bases and the J gene lost 7 bases, with 15 bases spanning the gap. This CDR3 is built from 14 residues. Germline CDR1 and CDR2: SGDLS and YYNGEE.

The V call is TRBV20-1, the J call TRBJ2-5; 8 positions match TRBD2. The germline gives CDR1 DFQATT, CDR2 SNEGSKA (reference sequence). The CDR3 runs to 16 residues. The V segment lost 1 base and the J segment 2 bases; nucleotides outside the gene matches: 9. The CDR3 loop reads CSARVPTGGPQETQYF. CDR3 coding DNA: TGCAGTGCTAGAGTCCCGACGGGGGGGCCACAAGAGACCCAGTACTTC.

The CDR3 loop is CASSVDTTNEQFF. CDR3 in DNA: TGTGCCAGCAGCGTAGATACCACCAATGAGCAGTTCTTC. The chain couples TRBV9 to TRBJ2-1; D remains unclear. Trimming took 0 bases from V and 6 from J, leaving 7 bases between them. The CDR3 is 13 residues long. CDR1 SGDLS and CDR2 YYNGEE come from the germline V gene.

The rearrangement links TRBV24-1 to TRBJ2-1, with 9 bases matching TRBD2. Germline V gene sequence: CDR1 KGHDR, CDR2 SFDVKD. This CDR3 is built from 16 residues. Trimming took 0 bases from V and 12 from J; bases not matched to a gene: 11. The CDR3 nucleotides read TGTGCCACCAGTGATTTGAGGGCTAGCGGGGAGGCATGGCAGTTCTTC. The encoded protein is CATSDLRASGEAWQFF.

This clonotype was seen only a few times. V usage is TRBV13 and J usage is TRBJ2-7; the D call may be TRBD1 or TRBD2 (5 bases each). CDR1 is PRHDT, CDR2 FYEKMQ, per germline (reference sequence). V gave up 5 bases and J gave up 2 bases, with 7 bases separating them. The CDR3 covers 12 residues. CDR3 sequence: CASSRGPYEQYF. As DNA, the CDR3 is TGTGCCAGCAGCCGGGGCCCCTACGAGCAGTACTTC.

This rearrangement joins TRBV12-3 or TRBV12-4 to TRBJ2-7, with 7 bases matching TRBD1. The ends lost 3 bases at V and 6 bases at J; junction bases unmatched: 8. The CDR3 is 14 amino acids. CDR3 sequence: CASSLGRQGSEQYF. CDR3 nucleotide sequence: TGTGCCAGCAGTTTGGGTCGACAGGGATCCGAGCAGTACTTC.

The chain recombines TRBV24-1 with TRBJ1-1, with D uncertain. Looked up from germline, CDR1 is KGHDR and CDR2 is SFDVKD. The CDR3 sequence is 18 residues long. V shed 3 bases and J shed 0 bases, with 19 bases lying between them. The CDR3 loop reads CATSDLLRPAAMNTEAFF. The CDR3 bases are TGTGCCACCAGTGATCTCCTTCGTCCGGCAGCGATGAACACTGAAGCTTTCTTT.

This chain uses TRBV19 with TRBJ1-6, with 9 bases fitting TRBD1. Unmatched junction bases numbered 7, after V lost 4 bases and J lost 9 bases. Germline CDR1 and CDR2: LNHDA and SQIVND (reference sequence). The CDR3 spans 15 residues. CDR3 coding DNA: TGTGCCAGTAGTACCAACAGGGGGCCTCGTTCACCCCTCCACTTT. This encodes CASSTNRGPRSPLHF. Full variable domain (missing parts from reference TRBV19 and TRBJ1-6): DGGITQSPKYLFRKEGQNVTLSCEQNLNHDAMYWYRQDPGQGLRLIYYSQIVNDFQKGDIAEGYSVSREKKESFPLTVTSAQKNPTAFYLCASSTNRGPRSPLHFGNGTRLTVT.

This clonotype occurred once. This chain uses TRBV29-1 with TRBJ2-7, with D possibly matching TRBD1 (6 bases). CDR1 and CDR2 from the germline V gene are SQVTM and ANQGSEA. V was clipped by 7 bases and J by 5 bases, with 12 bases between them. The CDR3 runs to 11 residues. The chain's CDR3 is CSGYRDNEQYF. Here the CDR3 DNA reads TGCAGCGGGTACCGGGACAACGAGCAGTACTTC.

The rearrangement links TRBV20-1 to TRBJ2-5; TRBD2 matches at 7 bases. The V segment lost 4 bases and the J segment 3 bases; nucleotides outside the gene matches: 2. CDR1 is DFQATT and CDR2 is SNEGSKA in the germline V gene (reference sequence). The CDR3 totals 12 residues. The CDR3 bases are TGCAGTGCTATCCGGGGGGAAGAGACCCAGTACTTC. Translated, it gives CSAIRGEETQYF.

The chain employs TRBV3-1 and TRBJ1-5; TRBD1 matches at 7 bases. There are 15 residues in the CDR3. J was trimmed by 5 bases and V by 1 base; bases with no gene match: 5. From germline, CDR1 is LGHDT and CDR2 YNNKEL (reference sequence). CDR3: CASSQGGQPHQPQHF. The CDR3 nucleotides are TGTGCCAGCAGCCAAGGGGGACAGCCTCATCAGCCCCAGCATTTT.

The DNA for the CDR3 is TGCGCCAGCAGCCAAAACCGGGACAGGGAGGGTTCACCCCTCCACTTT. Amino acid sequence: CASSQNRDREGSPLHF. The rearrangement uses TRBV4-3 and TRBJ1-6; 9 bases line up with TRBD1. Germline V gene lookup returns CDR1 LGHNA and CDR2 YSLEER. This CDR3 is 16 amino acids long. V shed 2 bases, J shed 9 bases, and the junction held 8 bases outside the gene matches.

CDR3 loop: CSAGTSAFEQYF. The CDR3 region has the DNA TGCAGTGCTGGGACTAGCGCGTTCGAGCAGTACTTC. This rearrangement joins TRBV20-1 to TRBJ2-7; 10 bases fit TRBD2. CDR1 DFQATT and CDR2 SNEGSKA come from the germline V gene (reference sequence). The CDR3 covers 12 residues. Losses at the gene ends were 5 bases for V and 6 bases for J; bases not matched to a gene: 4.

The genes are TRBV20-1 and TRBJ2-7, with D unclear. V dropped 3 bases and J dropped 1 base, with 16 bases sitting between them. The germline CDR1 and CDR2 sequences are DFQATT and SNEGSKA (reference sequence). The CDR3 has 15 residues. CDR3 nucleotides: TGCAGTGCTAGTTTACAGCTCAGCTTTTCCTACGAGCAGTACTTC. This sequence encodes CSASLQLSFSYEQYF.

The chain combines TRBV2 with TRBJ2-1; 14 bases match TRBD2. Trimming at V came to 4 bases and at J to 3 bases, leaving 2 bases not matched to a gene. The CDR3 is made up of 16 amino acids. Per the germline V gene, CDR1 is SNHLY and CDR2 is FYNNEI. The CDR3 nucleotides read TGTGCCAGCAGTGGCGGGACTAGCGGGGGCTACAATGAGCAGTTCTTC. Protein sequence: CASSGGTSGGYNEQFF. Full variable domain (remainder filled in from reference TRBV2 and TRBJ2-1): EPEVTQTPSHQVTQMGQEVILRCVPISNHLYFYWYRQILGQKVEFLVSFYNNEISEKSEIFDDQFSVERPDGSNFTLKIRSTKLEDSAMYFCASSGGTSGGYNEQFFGPGTRLTVL.

This chain links TRBV6-2 or TRBV6-3 with TRBJ1-1; D ambiguous. The germline gives CDR1 MNHEY, CDR2 SVGEGT. V lost 2 bases and J 0 bases, leaving 13 bases between the germline ends. This CDR3 spans 16 amino acids. The DNA of the CDR3 is TGTGCCAGCAGTTACCGCGCTTCGGGGATGAACACTGAAGCTTTCTTT. Residues: CASSYRASGMNTEAFF.

The chain combines TRBV20-1 with TRBJ2-2, with D maybe TRBD2 (6 bases). V gave up 1 base and J gave up 1 base, with 16 bases separating them. The CDR3 is made up of 17 amino acids. The V gene's germline CDR1 is DFQATT and CDR2 SNEGSKA (reference sequence). The CDR3: CSARAGGGAGNTGELFF. CDR3 bases: TGCAGTGCTAGAGCTGGCGGCGGGGCAGGGAACACCGGGGAGCTGTTTTTT.

The chain combines TRBV29-1 with TRBJ1-5; possible D gene TRBD1, 6 bases. V was pared by 6 bases and J by 4 bases, with 19 bases between. Germline values: CDR1 SQVTM, CDR2 ANQGSEA. This CDR3 is built from 15 residues. CDR3 bases: TGCAGCGTCGTATGGCGGGGGCGGGAAAATCAGCCCCAGCATTTT. Its protein is CSVVWRGRENQPQHF. The whole variable domain, remainder taken from reference TRBV29-1 and TRBJ1-5, is SAVISQKPSRDICQRGTSLTIQCQVDSQVTMMFWYRQQPGQSLTLIATANQGSEATYESGFVIDKFPISRPNLTFSTLTVSNMSPEDSSIYLCSVVWRGRENQPQHFGDGTRLSIL.

V gene TRBV20-1 combines with J gene TRBJ2-7, with D perhaps matching TRBD1 or TRBD2 (5 bases each). The V and J ends lost 3 bases and 5 bases respectively, with 17 bases between them. Germline assignment: CDR1 DFQATT and CDR2 SNEGSKA (reference sequence). There are 14 residues in the CDR3. Here the CDR3 reads CSASFRQGDDEQYF. The CDR3 DNA reads TGCAGTGCTAGTTTCAGGCAGGGAGATGACGAGCAGTACTTC.

V is TRBV18 and J is TRBJ2-1; a possible D gene is TRBD2 (5 bases). The ends were cut back, 3 bases at V and 7 bases at J, with 22 bases in the middle. This CDR3 spans 17 amino acids. CDR1 is KGHSH and CDR2 is LQKENI in the germline V gene. The DNA of the CDR3 is TGTGCCAGCTCACCCCCCGGGATGGCGTCGCAAGGGAATGAGCAGTTCTTC. Its translation: CASSPPGMASQGNEQFF.

The V gene is TRBV28, the J gene TRBJ2-3, with no clear D. Trimming took 6 bases from V and 2 from J, leaving 15 bases between them. From germline, CDR1 is MDHEN and CDR2 SYDVKM. The CDR3 extends over 15 amino acids. The CDR3 DNA reads TGTGCCAGCAGGCTTAGTCCCGCCCCCACAGATACGCAGTATTTT. Residues: CASRLSPAPTDTQYF.